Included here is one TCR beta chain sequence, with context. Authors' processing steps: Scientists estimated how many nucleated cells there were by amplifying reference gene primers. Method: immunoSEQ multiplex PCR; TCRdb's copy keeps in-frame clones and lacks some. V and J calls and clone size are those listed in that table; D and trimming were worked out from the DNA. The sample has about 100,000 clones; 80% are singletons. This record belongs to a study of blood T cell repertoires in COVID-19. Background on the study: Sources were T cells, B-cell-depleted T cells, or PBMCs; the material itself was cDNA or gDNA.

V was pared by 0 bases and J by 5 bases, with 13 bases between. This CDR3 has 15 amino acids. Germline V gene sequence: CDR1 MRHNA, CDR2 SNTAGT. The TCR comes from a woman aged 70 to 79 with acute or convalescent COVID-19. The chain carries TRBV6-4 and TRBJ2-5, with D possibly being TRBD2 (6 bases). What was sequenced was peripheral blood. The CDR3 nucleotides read TGTGCCAGCAGTGACTCGGGAGGTAGGTTCGAGACCCAGTACTTC. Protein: CASSDSGGRFETQYF.